This TCR beta chain was sequenced in a study of T cell repertoires in cytomegalovirus infection. Study-level background: Researchers turned to recently identified HLA-C-restricted CMV epitopes as well as well-studied HLA-B-restricted ones. Based on public TCR beta signatures, there were indications of CMV infection and of a matching HLA type.

TCRdb re-analysed the reads in MiXCR, keeping a single row per CDR3 protein. The sample yields around 800,000 distinct CDR3 sequences, approximately 32% seen once. The CDR3 covers 14 residues. The germline CDR1 and CDR2 sequences are MNHEY and SMNVEV (reference sequence). V gave up 2 bases and J gave up 5 bases, with 11 bases separating them. General study results and limits: There were HLA-C-restricted CMV-specific TCR beta clonotypes dominating the ex vivo response.

This clonotype was observed a few times. Its matching antigen is unknown. The V gene is TRBV27, the J gene TRBJ2-3, with D perhaps matching TRBD1 or TRBD2 (5 bases each). The sample here was cultured CD8+ T cells from PBMCs, taken from culture after CMV antigen stimulation. The sequence derives from a human donor in good health (CMV status not recorded). Some clones in this sample may be carry-over from other donors' samples. CDR3 sequence reads: CASSLRWGRDTQYF. CDR3 bases: TGTGCCAGCAGTTTACGCTGGGGGAGAGATACGCAGTATTTT.